This T cell receptor (beta chain) was identified in a study of blood T cells in healthy people across ages. Deletions cut 2 bases from V and 0 bases from J, with 20 bases between. Germline values: CDR1 SGHDT, CDR2 YYEEEE. The length of the CDR3 is 18 residues. For the second PCR, which ran for about 7 to 11 cycles, a sample-barcoded 5' primer and a J-beta primer mix were used. TCRdb passed the 5' RACE reads through MiXCR, listing each CDR3 protein once. Of 650,000 to 800,000 distinct CDR3 sequences in the sample, 44% are singletons; the top ten hold roughly 18%. This clonotype was sampled from a man between 60 and 75 years old in good health. The sample consisted of blood. This chain uses TRBV5-6 with TRBJ1-1; D may be TRBD1 (5 bases). DNA of the CDR3: TGTGCCAGCAGCTTTGGGGGGTACCAAAACCTTATGAACACTGAAGCTTTCTTT. Its protein is CASSFGGYQNLMNTEAFF. Complete variable domain (other parts from reference TRBV5-6 and TRBJ1-1): DAGVTQSPTHLIKTRGQQVTLRCSPKSGHDTVSWYQQALGQGPQFIFQYYEEEERQRGNFPDRFSGHQFPNYSSELNVNALLLGDSALYLCASSFGGYQNLMNTEAFFGQGTRLTVV.